The subject of this entry is one TCR beta chain. Its specific antigen is unknown. Per-base qualities were not stored, and no clone one base away is much larger. This entry comes from a study of identical twins (dated by TCRdb to the mid-2010s). About the study as a whole: To test whether fetal clonotypes persist, the study used deep sequencing on TCR alpha and beta repertoires from monozygotic twins, unrelated adults of various ages, and cord blood. To rule out contamination, the twin experiments were replicated at different times with different library preparation protocols.

The library was generated by 5' RACE. The sample was run on an Illumina HiSeq 2000. Template switching added a universal primer binding site, and the final cDNA carried a unique molecular identifier that allowed TCR cDNA molecules to be counted accurately. First-strand cDNA for TCR alpha and beta chains was synthesized from specific primers in the conserved constant-segment region. To control for contamination, every cDNA library was double barcoded, receiving both a SMART-Mk sample barcode and Illumina barcodes. TruSeq adapter sequences and Illumina sample barcodes were added in two successive PCR steps. The Illumina HiSeq platform was used with custom primers to sequence TCR alpha and beta cDNA libraries. Per the source publication's procedure: MiGEC was used to process raw reads and extract unique molecular identifiers, and MiXCR was used to find CDR3 positions. Recombination models were inferred per individual with the repgenHMM and IGoR tools using an EM algorithm. The analysis of shared clonotypes was done with the tcR package in R, with sharing normalized by the product of cloneset sizes. To study raw recombination free of thymic and clonal selection effects, out-of-frame nonproductive sequences were analyzed. TCRdb took the public reads, trimmed them with fastp at Q25, ran MiXCR for clone calling and kept in-frame beta chains. Rows matching on CDR3 protein sequence are summarized as one entry with the most common DNA and genes. Here the V and J calls rest on TCRdb's processing, not on the authors' analysis. In this sample the table shows 1.5 million to 2 million distinct CDR3 sequences, about 30% of which occur a single time. Of the sample, less than 0.35% is held by the ten largest clones.

All donors were healthy Caucasians. Broad study findings and their caveats: Conclusions relied on cross-sectional statistical analysis, since the same donors could not be followed over many years. Fewer insertions were carried by abundant cord blood beta clonotypes, a similar but weaker trend appeared in young adult naive repertoires, and no such trend appeared in memory repertoires. The excess sharing between twins in beta out-of-frame sequences was weaker because fewer shared sequences reduced the signal-to-noise ratio. Compared with coincidental sharing between unrelated individuals, an excess of low generation-probability sequences was observed among out-of-frame TCR alpha sequences shared between twins. Out-of-frame TCR alpha sharing in monozygotic twins was systematically underestimated by recombination models, whereas sharing between unrelated individuals was in agreement with the recombination models. Invariant T cells such as MAIT and iNKT could partly confound zero-insertion analyses, although diverse VJ usage argued against such confounding for most clonotypes.

V is pared back by 3 bases and J by 2 bases, with 10 bases lying between the germline termini. The CDR3, cysteine through phenylalanine, is 15 amino acids long. This entry keeps only the CDR3 DNA: 45 bases, framed from base 1. In the germline V gene, CDR1 corresponds to SGHTA and CDR2 to FQGNSA. This TCR came from a newborn girl in good health. Sequenced material: cord blood. Here the chain combines TRBV7-2 and TRBJ1-4, with a weak D call of TRBD1 (5 bases match). The CDR3 region: CASSFVSGTNEKLFF. In nucleotides, the sequence is TGTGCCAGCAGCTTTGTTTCAGGGACTAATGAAAAACTGTTTTTT.